The rows below give T cell receptor beta chains drawn from one sample of a study of beta chain features in type 1 diabetes. Clones were sequenced by immunoSEQ multiplex PCR, and TCRdb holds only the in-frame ones, with some missing. The sample comprises fewer than 450,000 clones, about 14% of which are singletons, and roughly 0.016% rests with the top ten. The sample consisted of naive CD4+ T cells from blood. The receptors stem from a young woman with type 1 diabetes. Both conserved end residues are part of each CDR3. The D gene is left open where the match is weak. Clone size is stated in some rows and not others, as once, few, many or a class when expanded.

TRBV19	.	.	TRBJ2-1	CASSLTGRPLHNEQFF
TRBV7-9	TRBD1	.	TRBJ1-1	CASSTRQGQAFF
TRBV18	.	.	TRBJ1-1	CASSRSRGRTEAFF
TRBV4-1	TRBD2	.	TRBJ2-1	CASSEVPGLAGHNEQFF
TRBV4-3	.	.	TRBJ2-1	CASSQGSAGWGSYNEQFF
TRBV7-2	.	.	TRBJ1-2	CASSPFRGGNNGYTF
TRBV28	TRBD1	few	TRBJ2-7	CASSLSLDRVYPYYEQYF
TRBV7-6	TRBD2	.	TRBJ2-3	CASSPTPSGSADTQYF
TRBV2	.	few	TRBJ1-4	CASSEAPRGGLFF
TRBV5-1	.	few	TRBJ2-4	CASSLGQGRDDIQYF
TRBV19	TRBD2	.	TRBJ2-1	CASSISSGSYEQFF
TRBV28	TRBD2	.	TRBJ2-1	CASRSGGYNEQFF
TRBV5-6	.	.	TRBJ2-1	CATQGGDYNEQFF
TRBV4-1	.	.	TRBJ2-1	CASSQDRTGTSRQFF
TRBV27	TRBD2	.	TRBJ2-7	CASSLTSGNSYEQYF
TRBV7-2	.	.	TRBJ1-1	CASSRETGYTEAFF
TRBV19	.	.	TRBJ1-5	CASRPDTGNQPQHF
TRBV18	.	few	TRBJ2-5	CASSPPMAGETQYF
TRBV29-1	TRBD1	few	TRBJ1-4	CSAGTGRGEKLFF
TRBV4-1	TRBD2	.	TRBJ2-7	CASRPTGRAGAGAGYEQYF
TRBV19	.	few	TRBJ2-5	CASSRGPQETQYF
TRBV12-5	TRBD1	few	TRBJ1-2	CASGIPTGGYGYTF
TRBV4-2	.	.	TRBJ2-7	CASSHESYEQYF
TRBV18	.	.	TRBJ1-1	CASSPSTEPNTEAFF
TRBV5-1	TRBD1	few	TRBJ1-2	CASSLSRQGRGYTF
TRBV2	TRBD1	.	TRBJ1-2	CASSATGMDYGYTF
TRBV7-8	.	.	TRBJ2-5	CASSLVFRGMVEETQYF
TRBV5-1	TRBD2	few	TRBJ2-5	CASSLDVSKRERGKETQYF
TRBV18	.	.	TRBJ2-5	CASSPDTQETQYF
TRBV2	TRBD2	.	TRBJ2-7	CASRTGLAGAGEQYF
TRBV5-4	TRBD2	few	TRBJ2-1	CASRPGLAGISYNEQFF
TRBV6-6	TRBD1	.	TRBJ1-2	CASSYSRDRASYGYTF
TRBV7-9	.	.	TRBJ2-2	CASSLETRVTGELFF
TRBV18	TRBD1	.	TRBJ1-2	CASSPGTGNYGYTF
TRBV5-1	TRBD2	few	TRBJ2-1	CASSSGLAALDEQFF
TRBV11-3	.	.	TRBJ2-2	CAISYTGELFF
TRBV11-2	.	.	TRBJ1-1	CASSPGGGTEAFF
TRBV19	TRBD2	.	TRBJ2-1	CASSPIAGVEQFF
TRBV4-1	.	.	TRBJ1-1	CASLPGNRRYTEAFF
TRBV11-2	.	few	TRBJ2-1	CASSPRLTDRDNEQFF
TRBV13	.	few	TRBJ2-7	CASSLLLGAGYEQYF
TRBV7-2	.	.	TRBJ1-1	CASSLSLYTEAFF
TRBV19	.	few	TRBJ1-5	CASSIRGPSNQPQHF
TRBV4-3	TRBD1	.	TRBJ2-5	CASSQDEQGGATQYF
TRBV7-9	.	.	TRBJ2-1	CASRQGFSYNEQFF
TRBV5-1	TRBD1	.	TRBJ1-1	CASSLRGQGTEAFF
TRBV5-1	.	few	TRBJ2-7	CASSLEASAFYEQYF